This passage covers 2 T cell receptor beta chains from one sample sequenced in a study of blood T cell repertoires in COVID-19. The repertoire was sequenced with immunoSEQ multiplex PCR; TCRdb's copy has only in-frame clones and lacks some. The data contain 60,000 or so clones, approximately 90% of them singletons. Specimen: peripheral blood. Source of these receptors: a human donor with active COVID-19. The donor label of this sample is uncertain.

The J gene is TRBJ2-5, the V gene TRBV28; D uncertain. This CDR3 comprises 13 residues. Germline loops: CDR1 MDHEN, CDR2 SYDVKM. Between the trimmed V and J ends, which lost 7 bases and 5 bases, there was a span of 14 bases. The DNA of the CDR3 is TGTGCCAGCACCCTTACGAGTACGGAGACCCAGTACTTC. This sequence encodes CASTLTSTETQYF.

This clone showed up just a few times. This chain joins TRBV12-3 or TRBV12-4 and TRBJ2-7, with D hard to call. V lost 2 bases to trimming and J lost 7 bases, with 6 bases between them. The CDR3 is 11 residues long. This CDR3 is CASSLNREQYF. DNA of the CDR3: TGTGCCAGCAGTTTAAACCGGGAGCAGTACTTC.